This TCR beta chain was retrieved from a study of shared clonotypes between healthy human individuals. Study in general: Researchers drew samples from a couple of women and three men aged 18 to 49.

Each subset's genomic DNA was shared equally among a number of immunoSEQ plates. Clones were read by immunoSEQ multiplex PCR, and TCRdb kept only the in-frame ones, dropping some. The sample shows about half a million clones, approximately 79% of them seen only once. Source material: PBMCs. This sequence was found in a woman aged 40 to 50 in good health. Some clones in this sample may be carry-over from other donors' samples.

In nucleotides, the CDR3 is TGTGCCAGCAGCTCCTCTTGGGGACAGACCTTCTATGGCTACACCTTC. Translating gives CASSSSWGQTFYGYTF. The chain links TRBV7-2 to TRBJ1-2, with 7 bases identical to TRBD1. J was trimmed by 4 bases and V by 4 bases; bases with no gene match: 12. Germline V gene sequence: CDR1 SGHTA, CDR2 FQGNSA. The CDR3 length is 16 residues.